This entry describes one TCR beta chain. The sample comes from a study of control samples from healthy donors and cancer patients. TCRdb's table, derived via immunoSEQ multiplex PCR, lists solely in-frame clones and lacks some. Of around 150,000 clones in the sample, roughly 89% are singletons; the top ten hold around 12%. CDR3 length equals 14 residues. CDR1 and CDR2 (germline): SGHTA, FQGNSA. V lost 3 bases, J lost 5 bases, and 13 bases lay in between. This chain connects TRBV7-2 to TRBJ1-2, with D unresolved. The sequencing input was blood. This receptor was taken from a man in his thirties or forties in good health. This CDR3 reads CASSFARGGYGYTF. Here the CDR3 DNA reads TGTGCCAGCAGCTTCGCCCGCGGCGGGTATGGCTACACCTTC.